A selection of T cell receptor beta chains follows, all from one sample in a study of blood T cell repertoires in COVID-19. Measured with immunoSEQ multiplex PCR; TCRdb has only the in-frame clones, and not every one. The table lists almost 95,000 clones, 65% to 85% of them singletons. The material sequenced was peripheral blood. The receptors come from a man in his sixties with acute or convalescent COVID-19. CDR3s include the opening cysteine and the closing phenylalanine or tryptophan. D genes are given only for firm matches. The size of a clone is reported for some rows only, either as once, few or many, or as a class for expanded clones.

clone size	V gene	CDR3 length	J gene	D gene	CDR3 protein	CDR3 DNA
.	TRBV19	16	TRBJ2-1	TRBD1	CASSIMGTGGLSEQFF	TGTGCCAGTAGTATAATGGGGACAGGGGGACTCAGTGAGCAGTTCTTC
.	TRBV19	14	TRBJ1-1	TRBD1	CASSKQGADREAFF	TGTGCCAGTAGTAAACAGGGGGCGGATCGGGAAGCTTTCTTT
.	TRBV18	16	TRBJ1-1	.	CASSPLGGIMNTEAFF	TGTGCCAGCTCACCACTTGGAGGTATTATGAACACTGAAGCTTTCTTT
few	TRBV5-1	13	TRBJ2-7	.	CASSFPGSYEQYF	TGCGCCAGCAGCTTCCCAGGGTCCTACGAGCAGTACTTC
.	TRBV14	13	TRBJ1-1	.	CASSQGMNTEAFF	TGTGCCAGCAGCCAAGGTATGAACACTGAAGCTTTCTTT
.	TRBV9	16	TRBJ1-2	TRBD1	CASSVVPGQASYGYTF	TGTGCCAGCAGCGTAGTTCCGGGACAGGCATCCTATGGCTACACCTTC
.	TRBV7-2	14	TRBJ1-1	.	CASSLVAVNTEAFF	TGTGCCAGCAGCTTAGTAGCGGTGAACACTGAAGCTTTCTTT
.	TRBV19	13	TRBJ2-7	TRBD1	CASSQGAAYEQYF	TGTGCCAGTAGTCAGGGGGCGGCCTACGAGCAGTACTTC
.	TRBV6-5	13	TRBJ1-1	.	CASSSRYQGSTHF	TGTGCCAGCAGTTCGCGTTATCAGGGGTCCACGCACTTT
.	TRBV29-1	11	TRBJ1-1	.	CSGYLRTEAFF	TGCAGCGGCTACTTACGCACTGAAGCTTTCTTT
.	TRBV25-1	15	TRBJ1-6	.	CASSESGRGGSPLHF	TGTGCCAGCAGTGAATCTGGCAGGGGTGGTTCACCCCTCCACTTT
.	TRBV30	13	TRBJ1-5	.	CACAGGGDQPQHF	TGTGCCTGCGCGGGTGGGGGCGATCAGCCCCAGCATTTT
.	TRBV24-1	15	TRBJ2-7	TRBD1	CATSAVRGQASEQYF	TGTGCCACCAGTGCCGTGAGAGGACAGGCATCCGAGCAGTACTTC
.	TRBV5-6	15	TRBJ2-7	TRBD1	CASSLTGGGSYEQYF	TGTGCCAGCAGCCTTACAGGGGGCGGATCCTACGAGCAGTACTTC
.	TRBV4-1	15	TRBJ2-7	TRBD1	CASSPGTGGSYEQYF	TGCGCCAGCAGCCCGGGGACAGGGGGCTCGTACGAGCAGTACTTC
.	TRBV6-1	14	TRBJ2-2	.	CASTLIRNTGELFF	TGTGCCAGCACTTTAATCAGGAACACCGGGGAGCTGTTTTTT
.	TRBV3-1/TRBV3-2	14	TRBJ1-1	.	CASSHINRETEAFF	TGTGCCAGCAGCCATATTAACAGGGAAACTGAAGCTTTCTTT
.	TRBV30	13	TRBJ1-5	TRBD1	CAWSGQGETPQHF	TGTGCCTGGAGTGGACAGGGTGAAACGCCCCAGCATTTT
.	TRBV2	14	TRBJ1-1	.	CASSPRGGSTEAFF	TGTGCCAGCAGCCCCCGGGGAGGGTCCACTGAAGCTTTCTTT
.	TRBV5-1	15	TRBJ2-7	TRBD1	CASSFGGTGAYEQYF	TGCGCCAGCAGCTTCGGCGGGACAGGGGCTTACGAGCAGTACTTC
.	TRBV5-1	14	TRBJ1-1	TRBD1	CASSQQGHVTEAFF	TGCGCCAGCAGCCAACAGGGGCATGTCACTGAAGCTTTCTTT
.	TRBV18	14	TRBJ2-5	.	CASSPTVEQETQYF	TGTGCCAGCTCACCAACGGTCGAACAAGAGACCCAGTACTTC
.	TRBV6-5	15	TRBJ1-2	.	CASTQTQDSYYGYTF	TGTGCCAGCACCCAAACCCAAGACAGTTACTATGGCTACACCTTC
once	TRBV19	14	TRBJ2-1	TRBD1	CASSRGTGVPEQFF	TGTGCCAGTAGTAGGGGGACAGGGGTCCCTGAGCAGTTCTTC
.	TRBV24-1	15	TRBJ1-5	TRBD1	CATESGQGLRQPQHF	TGTGCCACCGAATCGGGACAGGGCTTGAGACAGCCCCAGCATTTT
few	TRBV4-2	17	TRBJ1-4	TRBD1	CASSQDTLTTGGEKLFF	TGTGCCAGCAGCCAAGACACCCTTACGACAGGGGGGGAAAAACTGTTTTTT
few	TRBV12-3/TRBV12-4	12	TRBJ1-1	.	CASSLAQAEAFF	TGTGCCAGCAGTTTGGCCCAAGCTGAAGCTTTCTTT
.	TRBV18	17	TRBJ1-1	.	CASSPPLGQGWGTEAFF	TGTGCCAGCTCACCTCCATTGGGGCAGGGTTGGGGCACTGAAGCTTTCTTT
.	TRBV2	13	TRBJ2-5	TRBD2	CASRSQRGETQYF	TGTGCCAGCAGGTCCCAGCGGGGGGAGACCCAGTACTTC
.	TRBV5-4	15	TRBJ1-1	.	CASSLLGWTFTEAFF	TGTGCCAGCAGCCTACTTGGTTGGACATTCACTGAAGCTTTCTTT
once	TRBV5-1	15	TRBJ2-1	.	CASSLVSSRGNEQFF	TGCGCCAGCAGCTTGGTGTCTAGCAGGGGAAATGAGCAGTTCTTC
once	TRBV5-1	15	TRBJ1-1	TRBD1	CASSLVTDRGTEAFF	TGCGCCAGCAGCTTGGTCACGGACAGGGGCACTGAAGCTTTCTTT
.	TRBV15	14	TRBJ2-1	.	CATSSGSPSGEQFF	TGTGCCACCAGCAGCGGGAGTCCGTCCGGGGAGCAGTTCTTC
.	TRBV5-1	17	TRBJ1-5	.	CASSLAETGLANQPQHF	TGCGCCAGCAGCTTGGCGGAGACAGGATTAGCAAATCAGCCCCAGCATTTT
.	TRBV11-1	16	TRBJ1-6	.	CASNVGSDGGSSPLHF	TGTGCCAGCAACGTCGGCTCGGACGGGGGGAGTTCACCCCTCCACTTT
.	TRBV10-1	14	TRBJ2-5	.	CASSSHDRQETQYF	TGCGCCAGCAGTTCCCACGACAGGCAAGAGACCCAGTACTTC
.	TRBV29-1	17	TRBJ2-5	TRBD1	CSVEDWYGQGIQETQYF	TGCAGCGTTGAAGATTGGTACGGACAGGGGATCCAAGAGACCCAGTACTTC
.	TRBV6-2/TRBV6-3	15	TRBJ1-2	TRBD1	CASSYPGQGHYGYTF	TGTGCCAGCAGTTACCCTGGACAGGGGCACTATGGCTACACCTTC
few	TRBV2	11	TRBJ1-4	.	CASSWREALFF	TGTGCCAGCAGTTGGAGGGAAGCACTGTTTTTT
.	TRBV25-1	15	TRBJ2-5	.	CASSELDTDWETQYF	TGTGCCAGCAGTGAATTAGATACAGATTGGGAGACCCAGTACTTC
.	TRBV19	14	TRBJ1-4	.	CATSEQGTNEKLFF	TGTGCCACTTCCGAACAGGGTACTAATGAAAAACTGTTTTTT
.	TRBV27	13	TRBJ2-1	.	CASSWGLDNEQFF	TGTGCCAGCAGTTGGGGGCTTGACAATGAGCAGTTCTTC
.	TRBV21-1	13	TRBJ2-7	.	CASSKSTGYEQYF	TGTGCCAGCAGCAAATCTACAGGGTACGAGCAGTACTTC
.	TRBV6-5	13	TRBJ1-2	TRBD1	CASRLTGGYGYTF	TGTGCCAGCAGACTGACAGGGGGATATGGCTACACCTTC
once	TRBV20-1	11	TRBJ1-2	.	CSANRDNGYTF	TGCAGTGCTAACCGGGACAATGGCTACACCTTC
.	TRBV5-1	13	TRBJ1-1	.	CASTAGMDTEAFF	TGCGCCAGCACCGCAGGGATGGACACTGAAGCTTTCTTT
.	TRBV5-5	16	TRBJ1-2	TRBD1	CASSFSGTGGVYGYTF	TGTGCCAGCAGCTTCTCCGGGACAGGGGGGGTCTATGGCTACACCTTC
once	TRBV7-2	17	TRBJ1-6	TRBD1	CASRAKAGGVYNSPLHF	TGTGCCAGCAGAGCCAAGGCAGGGGGTGTCTATAATTCACCCCTCCACTTT
.	TRBV30	12	TRBJ1-1	.	CAWGRQGSGAFF	TGTGCCTGGGGGCGGCAGGGGAGTGGAGCTTTCTTT
.	TRBV5-4	14	TRBJ1-2	.	CASSLGTGNYGYTF	TGTGCCAGCAGCTTGGGAACAGGGAACTATGGCTACACCTTC
once	TRBV10-3	15	TRBJ1-1	.	CAISESTVLGTEAFF	TGTGCCATCAGTGAGTCGACAGTCCTGGGCACTGAAGCTTTCTTT
.	TRBV11-2	14	TRBJ1-1	TRBD1	CASSRQGEGTEAFF	TGTGCCAGCAGCCGACAGGGGGAGGGCACTGAAGCTTTCTTT
few	TRBV4-1	12	TRBJ1-2	.	CASSQERYGYTF	TGCGCCAGCAGCCAAGAGCGCTATGGCTACACCTTC
once	TRBV2	13	TRBJ2-7	TRBD2	CASSTLGGYEQYF	TGTGCCAGCAGCACCCTGGGGGGGTACGAGCAGTACTTC
.	TRBV9	13	TRBJ1-1	TRBD1	CASSPWTGDEAFF	TGTGCCAGCAGCCCCTGGACAGGGGATGAAGCTTTCTTT